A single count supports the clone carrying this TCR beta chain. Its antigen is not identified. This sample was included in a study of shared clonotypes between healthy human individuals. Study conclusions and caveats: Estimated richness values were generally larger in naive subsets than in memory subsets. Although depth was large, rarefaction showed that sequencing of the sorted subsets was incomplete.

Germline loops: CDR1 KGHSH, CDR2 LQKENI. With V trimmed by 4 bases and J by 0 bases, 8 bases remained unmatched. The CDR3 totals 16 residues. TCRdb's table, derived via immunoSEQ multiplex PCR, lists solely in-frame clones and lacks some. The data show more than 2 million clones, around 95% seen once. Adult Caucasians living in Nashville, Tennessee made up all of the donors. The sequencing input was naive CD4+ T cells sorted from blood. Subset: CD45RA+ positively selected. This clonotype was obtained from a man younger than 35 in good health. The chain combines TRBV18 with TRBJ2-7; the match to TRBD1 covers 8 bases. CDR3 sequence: CASSLTDRASSYEQYF. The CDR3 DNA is TGTGCCAGCTCACTGACGGACAGGGCGAGCTCCTACGAGCAGTACTTC.